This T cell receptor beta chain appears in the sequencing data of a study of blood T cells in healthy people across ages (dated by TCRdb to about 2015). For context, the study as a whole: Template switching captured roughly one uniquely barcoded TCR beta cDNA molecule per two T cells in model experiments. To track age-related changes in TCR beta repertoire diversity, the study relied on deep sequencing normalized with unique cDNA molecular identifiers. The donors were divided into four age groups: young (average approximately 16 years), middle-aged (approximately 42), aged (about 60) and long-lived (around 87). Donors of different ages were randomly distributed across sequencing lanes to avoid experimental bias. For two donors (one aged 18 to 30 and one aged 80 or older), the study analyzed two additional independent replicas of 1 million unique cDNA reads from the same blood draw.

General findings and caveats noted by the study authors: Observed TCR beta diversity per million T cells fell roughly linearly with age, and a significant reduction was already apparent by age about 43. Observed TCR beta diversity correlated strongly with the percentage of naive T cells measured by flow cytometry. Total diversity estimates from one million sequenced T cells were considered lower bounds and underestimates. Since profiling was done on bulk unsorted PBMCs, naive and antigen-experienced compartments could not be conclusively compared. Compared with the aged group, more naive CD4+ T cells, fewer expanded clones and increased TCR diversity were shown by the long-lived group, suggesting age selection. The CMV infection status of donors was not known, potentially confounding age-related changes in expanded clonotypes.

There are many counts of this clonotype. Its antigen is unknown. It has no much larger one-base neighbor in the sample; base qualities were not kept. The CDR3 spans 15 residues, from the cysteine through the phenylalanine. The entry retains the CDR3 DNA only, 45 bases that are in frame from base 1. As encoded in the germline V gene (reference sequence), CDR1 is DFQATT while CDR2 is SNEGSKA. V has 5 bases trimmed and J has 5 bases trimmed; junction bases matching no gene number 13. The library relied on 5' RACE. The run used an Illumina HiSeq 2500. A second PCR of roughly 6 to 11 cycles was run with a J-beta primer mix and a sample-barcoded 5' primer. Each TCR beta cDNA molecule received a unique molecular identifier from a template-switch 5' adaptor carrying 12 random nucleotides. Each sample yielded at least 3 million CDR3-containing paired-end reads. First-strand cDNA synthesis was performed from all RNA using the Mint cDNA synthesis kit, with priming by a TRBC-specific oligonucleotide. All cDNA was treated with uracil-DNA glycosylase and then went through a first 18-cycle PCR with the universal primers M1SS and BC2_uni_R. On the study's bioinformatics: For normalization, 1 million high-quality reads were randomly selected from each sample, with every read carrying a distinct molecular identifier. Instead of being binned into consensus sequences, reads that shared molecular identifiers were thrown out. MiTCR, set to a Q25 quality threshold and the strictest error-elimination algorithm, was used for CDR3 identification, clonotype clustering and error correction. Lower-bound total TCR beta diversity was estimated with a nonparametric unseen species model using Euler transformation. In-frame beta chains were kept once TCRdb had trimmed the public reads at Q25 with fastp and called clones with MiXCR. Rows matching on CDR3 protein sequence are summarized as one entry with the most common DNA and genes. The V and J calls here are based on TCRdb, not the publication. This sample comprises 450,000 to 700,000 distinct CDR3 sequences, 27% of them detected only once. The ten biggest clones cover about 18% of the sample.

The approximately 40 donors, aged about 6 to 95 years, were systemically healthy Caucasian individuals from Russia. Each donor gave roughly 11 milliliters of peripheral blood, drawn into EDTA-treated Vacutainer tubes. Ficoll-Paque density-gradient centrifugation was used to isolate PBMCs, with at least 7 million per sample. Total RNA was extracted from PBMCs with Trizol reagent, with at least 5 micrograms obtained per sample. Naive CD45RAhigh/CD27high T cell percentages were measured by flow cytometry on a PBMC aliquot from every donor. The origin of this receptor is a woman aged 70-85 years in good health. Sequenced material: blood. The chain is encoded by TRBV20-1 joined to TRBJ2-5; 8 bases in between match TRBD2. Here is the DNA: TGCAGTGCTCTTCGTACCGGGGGGGATTGGGAGACCCAGTACTTC. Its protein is CSALRTGGDWETQYF.